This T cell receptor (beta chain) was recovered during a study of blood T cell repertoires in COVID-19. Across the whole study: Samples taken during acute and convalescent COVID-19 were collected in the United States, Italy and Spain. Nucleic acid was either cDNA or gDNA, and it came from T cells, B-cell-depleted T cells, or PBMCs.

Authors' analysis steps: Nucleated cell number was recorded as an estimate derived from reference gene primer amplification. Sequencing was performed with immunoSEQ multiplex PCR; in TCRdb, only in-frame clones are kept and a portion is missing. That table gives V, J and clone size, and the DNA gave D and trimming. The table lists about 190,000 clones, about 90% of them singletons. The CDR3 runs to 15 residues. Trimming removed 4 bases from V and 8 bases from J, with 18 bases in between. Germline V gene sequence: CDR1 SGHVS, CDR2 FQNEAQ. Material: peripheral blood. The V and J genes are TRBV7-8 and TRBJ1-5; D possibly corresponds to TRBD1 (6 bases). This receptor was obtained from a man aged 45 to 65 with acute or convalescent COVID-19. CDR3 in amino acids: CASSSRTAFQEPQHF. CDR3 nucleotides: TGTGCCAGCAGCTCTCGGACAGCCTTCCAGGAGCCCCAGCATTTT.